The following is a T cell receptor beta chain sequence with its context. Its antigen is currently unknown. Vbeta (60) and Jbeta (13) primers were used in the PCR. Only in-frame clones appear in the TCRdb table, and some are missing; sequencing was by immunoSEQ multiplex PCR. In the table there are around 62,000 clones, approximately 71% of which are singletons. Germline-derived CDR1 and CDR2 are SGHDT and YYEEEE. There are 16 residues in the CDR3. With V trimmed by 4 bases and J by 0 bases, 7 bases remained unmatched. The data were taken from a study of cytomegalovirus exposure and HLA in healthy donors. Regarding the study as a whole: Later on, analysis showed that most CMV-associated TCR beta chains appeared to be HLA-restricted. The investigators catalogued 150 or so TCR beta chains as cytomegalovirus-associated. Despite most TCR sequences being rare, some public TCRs occurred in many donors.

The sequencing sample was made of PBMCs. This chain uses TRBV5-6 with TRBJ1-5, with 7 positions matching TRBD1. This TCR was recovered from a man aged 55 to 70 in good health and CMV-seropositive. The CDR3 here is CASSPGTANSNQPQHF. The CDR3 bases are TGTGCCAGCAGCCCCGGGACAGCAAATAGCAATCAGCCCCAGCATTTT.